The clone carrying this TCR beta chain appeared a few times. Its antigen is not known. The data originate from a study of T cell repertoires in cytomegalovirus infection. About the research overall: Recently described HLA-C-restricted plus well-studied HLA-B-restricted CMV epitopes were used.

Trimming removed 2 bases from V and 8 bases from J; junction bases left unmatched: 9. CDR3 size: 16 residues. TCRdb used MiXCR to reprocess the reads, holding one entry per CDR3 protein. This table holds about 180,000 distinct CDR3 sequences, roughly 20% found once. This sequence originates from a human donor in good health (CMV status not recorded). Some clones in this sample may be carry-over from other donors' samples. This sequence joins TRBV12-3 or TRBV12-4 and TRBJ1-6; 7 nucleotides line up with TRBD1. This sample comprised CD8+ T cells from cultured PBMCs, obtained from culture after CMV antigen stimulation. CDR3 region: CASSLRTGRSDSPLHF. CDR3 nucleotide sequence: TGTGCCAGCAGTTTAAGGACAGGTCGGAGCGATTCACCCCTCCACTTT.